Sequencing of this TCR beta chain was carried out in a study of cytomegalovirus exposure and HLA in healthy donors. Remarks on this clone: What it binds is unknown.

TCRdb's copy holds only in-frame clones and misses some; the assay was immunoSEQ multiplex PCR. The data hold around 150,000 clones, with about 82% observed a single time. Germline V lookup: CDR1 SQVTM, CDR2 ANQGSEA. The CDR3 loop spans 11 amino acids. The V gene lost 3 bases and the J gene lost 4 bases, with 6 bases spanning the gap. General study results and limits: A few chains tied to CMV proved CMV antigen-specific in vitro. Some TCR beta chains (about 180 of them) were listed as cytomegalovirus-associated. Both high specificity and high sensitivity reportedly marked the classifier's diagnosis of cytomegalovirus status.

Sequencing used PBMCs. This sequence originates from a man aged 25 to 40 in good health and CMV-seropositive. V and J are TRBV29-1 and TRBJ1-2; unclear D gene. The DNA of the CDR3 is TGCAGCGTTGAGGGAGGCTATGGCTACACCTTC. It encodes CSVEGGYGYTF.